This T cell receptor beta chain was identified during a study of OX40 agonist ivuxolimab in advanced cancers. The CDR3 length is 16 residues. CDR1 is MNHEY and CDR2 is SVGAGI in the germline V gene. J gave up 0 bases and V 2 bases, and 5 bases lay outside the gene matches. The data were produced by immunoSEQ multiplex PCR, yet TCRdb's version contains in-frame clones alone and is incomplete. Among about 19,000 clones listed, 65% to 80% were seen once. The sequence was collected from an adult with an advanced solid tumor such as melanoma, head and neck, liver or kidney cancer. This material consisted of CD4+ or CD8+ T cells sorted from blood, taken in a trial of the OX40 agonist ivuxolimab. The gene calls are TRBV6-5 and TRBJ1-1; 8 nucleotides align to TRBD1. CDR3 region: CASSYTGGYMNTEAFF. Written as DNA, the CDR3 is TGTGCCAGCAGTTACACAGGGGGTTATATGAACACTGAAGCTTTCTTT.